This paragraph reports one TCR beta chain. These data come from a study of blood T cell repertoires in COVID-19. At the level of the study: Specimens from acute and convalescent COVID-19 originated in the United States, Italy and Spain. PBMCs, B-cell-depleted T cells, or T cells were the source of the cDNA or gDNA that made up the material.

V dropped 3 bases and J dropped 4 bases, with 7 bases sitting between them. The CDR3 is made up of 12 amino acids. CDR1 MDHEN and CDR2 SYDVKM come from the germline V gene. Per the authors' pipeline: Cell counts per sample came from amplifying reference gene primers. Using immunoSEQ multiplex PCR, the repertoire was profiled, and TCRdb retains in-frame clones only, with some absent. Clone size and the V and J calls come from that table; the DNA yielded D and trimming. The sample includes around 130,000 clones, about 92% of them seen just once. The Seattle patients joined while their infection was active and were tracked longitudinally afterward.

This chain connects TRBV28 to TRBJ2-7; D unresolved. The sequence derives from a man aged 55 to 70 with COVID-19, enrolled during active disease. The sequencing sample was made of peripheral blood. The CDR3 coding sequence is TGTGCCAGCAGTTTGCCAGGTTACGAGCAGTACTTC. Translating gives CASSLPGYEQYF.